This is a list of T cell receptor beta chains from one sample in a study of T cells in narcolepsy. Using immunoSEQ multiplex PCR, the repertoire was profiled, and TCRdb retains in-frame clones only, with some absent. The data contain roughly 25,000 clones, roughly 85% of them singletons. Sequences were obtained from memory (CD45RA-) CD4+ T cells from blood. These receptors were collected from a human donor in good health. The CDR3 runs from the conserved cysteine through the conserved F or W. Each record gives: J gene, clone size, D gene, V gene, CDR3 protein, CDR3 DNA. The D gene is left open where the match is weak. Only part of the rows carry a size: once, few, many, or a class if the clone is expanded.

j_call: TRBJ2-7
clone_size: medium-sized
d_call: NA
v_call: TRBV27
cdr3_aa: CATGSYEQYF
cdr3_nt: TGTGCCACCGGCTCCTACGAGCAGTACTTC

j_call: TRBJ1-2
clone_size: NA
d_call: NA
v_call: TRBV4-3
cdr3_aa: CASSQGVAGQFYGYTF
cdr3_nt: TGCGCCAGCAGCCAAGGGGTTGCAGGACAGTTCTATGGCTACACCTTC

j_call: TRBJ1-5
clone_size: NA
d_call: NA
v_call: TRBV5-5
cdr3_aa: CASTFGGARNQPQHF
cdr3_nt: TGTGCCAGCACCTTTGGGGGGGCGCGTAATCAGCCCCAGCATTTT

j_call: TRBJ2-2
clone_size: NA
d_call: NA
v_call: TRBV4-1
cdr3_aa: CASRPGAALNTGELFF
cdr3_nt: TGCGCCAGCCGGCCCGGAGCGGCACTGAACACCGGGGAGCTGTTTTTT

j_call: TRBJ1-6
clone_size: NA
d_call: NA
v_call: TRBV7-2
cdr3_aa: CASSLDSVRNSPLHF
cdr3_nt: TGTGCCAGCAGCCTAGACAGTGTCCGTAATTCACCCCTCCACTTT

j_call: TRBJ2-3
clone_size: NA
d_call: NA
v_call: TRBV28
cdr3_aa: CASTQTGRQDTQYF
cdr3_nt: TGTGCCAGCACCCAGACGGGGAGGCAAGATACGCAGTATTTT

j_call: TRBJ2-3
clone_size: NA
d_call: NA
v_call: TRBV18
cdr3_aa: CASRLGGTYTDTQYF
cdr3_nt: TGTGCCAGCCGTCTCGGGGGCACCTACACAGATACGCAGTATTTT

j_call: TRBJ2-5
clone_size: NA
d_call: TRBD2
v_call: TRBV7-9
cdr3_aa: CASSEGLAGGGTQYF
cdr3_nt: TGTGCCAGCAGCGAGGGACTAGCGGGAGGTGGGACCCAGTACTTC

j_call: TRBJ1-1
clone_size: NA
d_call: NA
v_call: TRBV5-6
cdr3_aa: CASSFRDGTEAFF
cdr3_nt: TGTGCCAGCAGCTTCAGGGATGGCACTGAAGCTTTCTTT

j_call: TRBJ2-2
clone_size: NA
d_call: TRBD2
v_call: TRBV10-3
cdr3_aa: CAIGGLAGGAGELFF
cdr3_nt: TGTGCCATCGGAGGACTAGCGGGAGGGGCCGGGGAGCTGTTTTTT

j_call: TRBJ2-2
clone_size: few
d_call: TRBD2
v_call: TRBV27
cdr3_aa: CASRGLAVNTGELFF
cdr3_nt: TGTGCCAGCAGGGGACTAGCGGTTAACACCGGGGAGCTGTTTTTT

j_call: TRBJ2-7
clone_size: NA
d_call: NA
v_call: TRBV4-2
cdr3_aa: CASSPTTQSYEQYF
cdr3_nt: TGTGCCAGCAGCCCCACGACCCAGTCCTACGAGCAGTACTTC

j_call: TRBJ1-2
clone_size: NA
d_call: TRBD1
v_call: TRBV28
cdr3_aa: CASSSGQGVVGYTF
cdr3_nt: TGTGCCAGCAGTTCAGGACAGGGGGTCGTTGGCTACACCTTC

j_call: TRBJ2-3
clone_size: NA
d_call: NA
v_call: TRBV6-6
cdr3_aa: CASSPRDTQYF
cdr3_nt: TGTGCCAGCAGTCCTAGAGATACGCAGTATTTT

j_call: TRBJ2-6
clone_size: NA
d_call: NA
v_call: TRBV28
cdr3_aa: CASSLWVSGANVLTF
cdr3_nt: TGTGCCAGCAGTTTGTGGGTGTCTGGGGCCAACGTCCTGACTTTC

j_call: TRBJ2-5
clone_size: NA
d_call: TRBD1
v_call: TRBV7-2
cdr3_aa: CASSQTGEKETQYF
cdr3_nt: TGTGCCAGCAGCCAGACAGGGGAGAAGGAGACCCAGTACTTC

j_call: TRBJ2-1
clone_size: NA
d_call: NA
v_call: TRBV4-1
cdr3_aa: CASSPRDWTYNEQFF
cdr3_nt: TGCGCCAGCAGCCCAAGGGACTGGACCTACAATGAGCAGTTCTTC

j_call: TRBJ2-5
clone_size: NA
d_call: NA
v_call: TRBV5-1
cdr3_aa: CASSLARGAKETQYF
cdr3_nt: TGCGCCAGCAGCTTAGCCCGGGGAGCTAAAGAGACCCAGTACTTC

j_call: TRBJ2-1
clone_size: NA
d_call: NA
v_call: TRBV28
cdr3_aa: CASSSGRKNEQFF
cdr3_nt: TGTGCCAGCAGTTCCGGGAGAAAGAATGAGCAGTTCTTC

j_call: TRBJ2-7
clone_size: NA
d_call: NA
v_call: TRBV28
cdr3_aa: CAGQGGRGEQYF
cdr3_nt: TGTGCCGGCCAGGGGGGGAGGGGTGAGCAGTACTTC

j_call: TRBJ1-5
clone_size: NA
d_call: NA
v_call: TRBV6-6
cdr3_aa: CASSNPGGNQPQHF
cdr3_nt: TGTGCCAGCAGTAATCCCGGGGGCAATCAGCCCCAGCATTTT

j_call: TRBJ2-1
clone_size: NA
d_call: TRBD2
v_call: TRBV15
cdr3_aa: CATSRDPSLAGAHEQFF
cdr3_nt: TGTGCCACCAGCAGAGATCCCTCACTAGCGGGAGCCCATGAGCAGTTCTTC

j_call: TRBJ1-2
clone_size: once
d_call: TRBD1
v_call: TRBV28
cdr3_aa: CASSPGGQGLSGYTF
cdr3_nt: TGTGCCAGCAGTCCAGGGGGACAGGGGCTCAGTGGCTACACCTTC

j_call: TRBJ1-4
clone_size: few
d_call: TRBD1
v_call: TRBV7-9
cdr3_aa: CASSFGQGDEKLFF
cdr3_nt: TGTGCCAGCAGCTTCGGACAGGGGGATGAAAAACTGTTTTTT

j_call: TRBJ2-2
clone_size: NA
d_call: NA
v_call: TRBV28
cdr3_aa: CASSLMGGTGELFF
cdr3_nt: TGTGCCAGCAGTTTAATGGGGGGAACCGGGGAGCTGTTTTTT

j_call: TRBJ2-7
clone_size: NA
d_call: NA
v_call: TRBV7-1
cdr3_aa: CASSSTASYEQYF
cdr3_nt: TGTGCCAGCAGCTCGACAGCGTCCTACGAGCAGTACTTC

j_call: TRBJ2-7
clone_size: NA
d_call: NA
v_call: TRBV11-3
cdr3_aa: CASSLDTVSYEQYF
cdr3_nt: TGTGCCAGCAGCTTAGATACGGTCTCCTACGAGCAGTACTTC

j_call: TRBJ2-3
clone_size: few
d_call: NA
v_call: TRBV28
cdr3_aa: CASSLRRAKGTDTQYF
cdr3_nt: TGTGCCAGCAGTTTGCGGCGAGCGAAGGGGACAGATACGCAGTATTTT

j_call: TRBJ1-1
clone_size: once
d_call: NA
v_call: TRBV7-9
cdr3_aa: CASSKETFNTEAFF
cdr3_nt: TGTGCCAGCAGCAAGGAGACCTTTAACACTGAAGCTTTCTTT

j_call: TRBJ1-5
clone_size: NA
d_call: NA
v_call: TRBV7-2
cdr3_aa: CASSLGTNQPQHF
cdr3_nt: TGTGCCAGCAGCCTAGGGACGAATCAGCCCCAGCATTTT

j_call: TRBJ2-3
clone_size: few
d_call: NA
v_call: TRBV5-4
cdr3_aa: CASSLDGKGATDTQYF
cdr3_nt: TGTGCCAGCAGCTTAGACGGGAAAGGGGCCACAGATACGCAGTATTTT

j_call: TRBJ2-3
clone_size: NA
d_call: NA
v_call: TRBV11-2
cdr3_aa: CASSQTDTQYF
cdr3_nt: TGTGCCAGCAGCCAAACAGATACGCAGTATTTT

j_call: TRBJ1-1
clone_size: NA
d_call: NA
v_call: TRBV5-4
cdr3_aa: CASSLEGGGTEAFF
cdr3_nt: TGTGCCAGCAGCTTGGAGGGTGGGGGCACTGAAGCTTTCTTT

j_call: TRBJ2-7
clone_size: once
d_call: TRBD2
v_call: TRBV6-1
cdr3_aa: CASSERAGGGSYEQYF
cdr3_nt: TGTGCCAGCAGTGAACGGGCGGGAGGGGGCTCCTACGAGCAGTACTTC

j_call: TRBJ1-4
clone_size: NA
d_call: NA
v_call: TRBV27
cdr3_aa: CASSQRPVEKLFF
cdr3_nt: TGTGCCAGCAGTCAGAGACCAGTTGAAAAACTGTTTTTT

j_call: TRBJ2-7
clone_size: NA
d_call: NA
v_call: TRBV11-3
cdr3_aa: CASSSAPRGTSYEQYF
cdr3_nt: TGTGCCAGCAGCTCCGCTCCTCGGGGGACCTCCTACGAGCAGTACTTC

j_call: TRBJ1-4
clone_size: NA
d_call: NA
v_call: TRBV7-2
cdr3_aa: CASSLAGVNEKLFF
cdr3_nt: TGTGCCAGCAGCTTAGCAGGAGTTAATGAAAAACTGTTTTTT

j_call: TRBJ2-2
clone_size: once
d_call: NA
v_call: TRBV6-6
cdr3_aa: CASSLGTTGGGELFF
cdr3_nt: TGTGCCAGCAGCCTAGGGACCACCGGCGGGGGGGAGCTGTTTTTT

j_call: TRBJ1-1
clone_size: NA
d_call: NA
v_call: TRBV6-1
cdr3_aa: CASSERAEAFF
cdr3_nt: TGTGCCAGCAGTGAAAGGGCTGAAGCTTTCTTT

j_call: TRBJ1-5
clone_size: few
d_call: TRBD1
v_call: TRBV6-1
cdr3_aa: CASTIRDRDQPQHF
cdr3_nt: TGTGCCAGCACCATCCGGGACAGGGATCAGCCCCAGCATTTT

j_call: TRBJ1-3
clone_size: few
d_call: NA
v_call: TRBV4-1
cdr3_aa: CASSQEGNTIYF
cdr3_nt: TGCGCCAGCAGCCAAGAGGGAAACACCATATATTTT

j_call: TRBJ1-2
clone_size: few
d_call: TRBD1
v_call: TRBV29-1
cdr3_aa: CSVEGSWGTGTPRGYTF
cdr3_nt: TGCAGCGTTGAAGGGAGCTGGGGGACAGGGACTCCTCGTGGCTACACCTTC

j_call: TRBJ1-6
clone_size: NA
d_call: TRBD1
v_call: TRBV18
cdr3_aa: CASSKQTGALHF
cdr3_nt: TGTGCCAGCTCAAAACAGACAGGGGCCCTCCACTTT

j_call: TRBJ2-3
clone_size: NA
d_call: NA
v_call: TRBV19
cdr3_aa: CASSIGGTGADTQYF
cdr3_nt: TGTGCCAGTAGTATAGGGGGGACTGGAGCAGATACGCAGTATTTT

j_call: TRBJ2-1
clone_size: NA
d_call: TRBD2
v_call: TRBV14
cdr3_aa: CASSPSGRAYNEQFF
cdr3_nt: TGTGCCAGCAGCCCTAGCGGGAGGGCCTACAATGAGCAGTTCTTC

j_call: TRBJ2-1
clone_size: NA
d_call: TRBD2
v_call: TRBV28
cdr3_aa: CASSTRLGTSGRTEQFF
cdr3_nt: TGTGCCAGCAGTACACGACTCGGGACTAGCGGGAGAACTGAGCAGTTCTTC

j_call: TRBJ1-2
clone_size: once
d_call: TRBD1
v_call: TRBV7-7
cdr3_aa: CASSPWDRANYGYTF
cdr3_nt: TGTGCTAGCAGCCCCTGGGACAGGGCCAACTATGGCTACACCTTC